Below, 15 T cell receptor beta chains from the same sample are listed, as sequenced in a study of blood T cell repertoires in COVID-19. Data came from immunoSEQ multiplex PCR; TCRdb stores just in-frame clones and leaves some out. The table lists about 220,000 clones, 75% to 85% of them singletons. The sequenced sample consisted of peripheral blood. The receptors were gathered from a woman aged 70-85 years with COVID-19, enrolled during active disease.

This clone occurred once. J is TRBJ2-5 and V is TRBV3-1 (or the pseudogene TRBV3-2), with 10 bases lining up with TRBD2. There are 15 residues in the CDR3. Germline V gives CDR1 LGHDT, CDR2 YNNKEL (reference sequence). Unmatched junction bases numbered 4, after V lost 1 base and J lost 5 bases. This CDR3 reads CASSQAASGGETQYF. The CDR3 nucleotides are TGTGCCAGCAGCCAAGCGGCTAGCGGGGGTGAGACCCAGTACTTC.

CDR3 bases: TGTGCCAGTAGCGTCTCCGTAAATTCACCCCTCCACTTT. This translates into CASSVSVNSPLHF. V is TRBV19 and J is TRBJ1-6; D uncertain. The CDR3 sequence is 13 residues long. Germline CDR1 and CDR2: LNHDA and SQIVND (reference sequence). V shed 6 bases and J shed 7 bases, with 10 bases lying between them.

The chain employs TRBV4-1 and TRBJ2-1, with D tentatively TRBD1 (6 bases). The CDR3 has 14 residues. Trimming pared 1 base from V and 8 bases from J, leaving 12 bases between. Germline CDR1 reads MGHRA; CDR2 reads YSYEKL. The CDR3 DNA is TGCGCCAGCAGCCAAGTCAACAGGGTAGATGAGCAGTTCTTC. Its protein product is CASSQVNRVDEQFF.

This chain links TRBV6-4 with TRBJ2-3; D call uncertain. V was cut by 3 bases and J by 3 bases, with 7 bases left in between. CDR1 is MRHNA, CDR2 SNTAGT, per germline. The CDR3 covers 13 residues. The CDR3 loop reads CASSDDTTDTQYF. CDR3 nucleotides: TGTGCCAGCAGTGATGACACAACAGATACGCAGTATTTT.

The gene calls are TRBV13 and TRBJ1-3; D unclear. Germline V CDR1 and CDR2: PRHDT, FYEKMQ (reference sequence). The CDR3 loop spans 15 amino acids. V was clipped by 0 bases and J by 1 base, with 7 bases between them. As DNA, the CDR3 is TGTGCCAGCAGCTTAGGTATCCGGTCTGGAAACACCATATATTTT. Amino acids: CASSLGIRSGNTIYF.

The chain recombines TRBV7-2 with TRBJ2-2, with TRBD1 matching 7 bases. Unmatched junction bases numbered 7, after V lost 5 bases and J lost 7 bases. The V gene's germline CDR1 is SGHTA and CDR2 FQGNSA. This CDR3 spans 14 amino acids. The CDR3 protein is CASSNTGVIGELFF. The CDR3 DNA is TGTGCCAGCAGCAACACAGGGGTAATCGGGGAGCTGTTTTTT.

This clone was seen more than once but under ten times. Distinct nucleotide sequences in the sample also encode this CDR3. The chain has TRBV6-5 and TRBJ2-2, with a weak D call TRBD1 (6 bases). Trimming stripped 7 bases from V and 0 bases from J, with 9 bases between. The CDR3 runs to 14 residues. Germline CDR1 and CDR2: MNHEY and SVGAGI. The CDR3 bases are TGTGCCAGCACCGGGACATCGAACACCGGGGAGCTGTTTTTT. Protein: CASTGTSNTGELFF.

The chain employs TRBV24-1 and TRBJ2-2; a weak D match, TRBD1 (6 bases). With 0 bases removed from V and 4 bases from J, the gap between germline ends came to 8 bases. The CDR3 runs to 15 residues. Germline CDR1 and CDR2: KGHDR and SFDVKD. CDR3 in amino acids: CATSDLKGGTGELFF. Here the CDR3 DNA reads TGTGCCACCAGTGATTTGAAAGGGGGCACCGGGGAGCTGTTTTTT.

The V and J genes are TRBV11-2 and TRBJ1-5, with D tentatively TRBD1 (6 bases). The CDR3 has 14 residues. The germline V gene encodes CDR1 SGHAT and CDR2 FQNNGV. V was clipped by 1 base and J by 3 bases, with 7 bases between them. This chain's CDR3 is CASSLGTANQPQHF. CDR3 sequence (DNA): TGTGCCAGCAGCTTAGGGACAGCCAATCAGCCCCAGCATTTT.

The V call is TRBV12-3 or TRBV12-4, the J call TRBJ1-6; D is uncertain. This CDR3 spans 13 amino acids. The ends were cut back, 6 bases at V and 14 bases at J, with 17 bases in the middle. The CDR3 coding sequence is TGTGCCAGCAGACTAGGTCCCACAGCCACCCTCCACTTT. Encoded protein: CASRLGPTATLHF.

This chain uses TRBV15 with TRBJ2-4; perhaps TRBD1 as D (6 bases). The CDR3 has 15 residues. Per the germline V gene, CDR1 is LNHNV and CDR2 is YYDKDF (reference sequence). V was shortened by 0 bases and J by 7 bases, with 13 bases between the two germline ends. CDR3 protein: CATSRDRAGANIQYF. CDR3 DNA: TGTGCCACCAGCAGAGATAGGGCAGGGGCCAACATTCAGTACTTC. The entire variable domain, with the rest obtained from reference TRBV15 and TRBJ2-4, is as follows: DAMVIQNPRYQVTQFGKPVTLSCSQTLNHNVMYWYQQKSSQAPKLLFHYYDKDFNNEADTPDNFQSRRPNTSFCFLDIRSPGLGDTAMYLCATSRDRAGANIQYFGAGTRLSVL.

The chain couples TRBV6-5 to TRBJ1-1, with 8 positions matching TRBD1. The CDR3 totals 14 residues. V lost 2 bases to trimming and J lost 5 bases; unmatched junction nucleotides: 4. Germline lookup yields CDR1 MNHEY and CDR2 SVGAGI. In DNA form, the CDR3 reads TGTGCCAGCAGTTACGGCAGGGGGCTGACTGAAGCTTTCTTT. Encoded protein: CASSYGRGLTEAFF.

V and J are TRBV7-2 and TRBJ1-6; D gene uncertain. The CDR3 is 15 amino acids. Germline V lookup: CDR1 SGHTA, CDR2 FQGNSA. Trimming took 1 base from V and 2 from J, leaving 6 bases between them. The CDR3, as DNA: TGTGCCAGCAGCTTAGGACACCCCTATAATTCACCCCTCCACTTT. Its translation is CASSLGHPYNSPLHF.

V usage is TRBV5-8 and J usage is TRBJ1-1; D is unclear. V was trimmed by 2 bases and J by 6 bases, leaving 17 bases between them. This CDR3 comprises 15 residues. Germline V gene sequence: CDR1 SGHTS, CDR2 YDEGEE. The CDR3 nucleotides read TGTGCCAGCAGCTTTGTTCGGTCGGTGGGCGCTGAAGCTTTCTTT. Translated, it gives CASSFVRSVGAEAFF.

The gene calls are TRBV9 and TRBJ1-2; D may be TRBD1 (6 bases). CDR1 is SGDLS, CDR2 YYNGEE, per germline. V was shortened by 0 bases and J by 7 bases, with 13 bases between the two germline ends. The CDR3 totals 14 residues. CDR3 coding DNA: TGTGCCAGCAGCGTAGGGCCAGGGGCGGGTGGCTACACCTTC. Its translation is CASSVGPGAGGYTF. Together with reference TRBV9 and TRBJ1-2, the CDR3 gives the full variable domain: DSGVTQTPKHLITATGQRVTLRCSPRSGDLSVYWYQQSLDQGLQFLIQYYNGEERAKGNILERFSAQQFPDLHSELNLSSLELGDSALYFCASSVGPGAGGYTFGSGTRLTVV.